This T cell receptor beta chain was captured in a study of early stage breast cancer tumors. This clone was seen once. The antigen is undetermined. Sequencing was performed with immunoSEQ multiplex PCR; in TCRdb, only in-frame clones are kept and a portion is missing. This table holds about 6,500 clones, around three fifths found once. Overall study findings and caveats: Compared with adjacent normal breast tissue, tumors showed roughly 2.4-fold greater T cell density and higher clonality.

V trimming: 0 bases; J trimming: 5 bases; junction bases outside the gene matches: 15. The CDR3 runs 19 residues. Germline V gives CDR1 LGHNA, CDR2 YNFKEQ. The sample was normal breast tissue next to the tumor. The receptor was derived from a person in their fifties with breast cancer. The rearrangement joins TRBV4-2 to TRBJ2-5, with 10 bases lining up with TRBD2. This CDR3 is CASSQDRHYSGRAGETQYF. The CDR3, as DNA: TGTGCCAGCAGCCAAGATCGCCACTACAGCGGGAGGGCCGGGGAGACCCAGTACTTC.